This note documents a single T cell receptor beta chain sequence. These data are taken from a study of T cell responses to AZD1222 COVID-19 vaccine. The CDR3 totals 13 residues. Germline assignment: CDR1 MGHDK and CDR2 SYGVNS. The V gene lost 6 bases and the J gene lost 3 bases, with 11 bases spanning the gap. Generated by immunoSEQ multiplex PCR, the TCRdb table keeps only in-frame clones and is missing some. Of roughly 120,000 clones in the sample, around 93% were seen once. The V and J genes are TRBV25-1 and TRBJ1-2; the D gene is possibly TRBD1 (5 bases). The material was peripheral blood, obtained on day 0 of AZD1222 vaccination. This receptor was taken from an adult in good health. The CDR3 loop is CASSRDGDYGYTF. CDR3 bases: TGTGCCAGCAGCCGGGACGGAGACTATGGCTACACCTTC.